These 19 T cell receptor beta chains originate from one sample sequenced in a study of T cell responses to AZD1222 COVID-19 vaccine. Libraries were prepared by immunoSEQ multiplex PCR; TCRdb keeps only in-frame clonotypes and omits some of them. The data hold fewer than 110,000 clones, with 90% to 95% observed a single time. The sample in question was peripheral blood, obtained on day 0 of AZD1222 vaccination. The source of these receptors is an adult in good health.

CDR3 DNA sequence: TGCGCCAGCAGCCAAGATATAGCTAGCGGGAGAAATGAGCAGTTCTTC. This encodes CASSQDIASGRNEQFF. V is TRBV4-1 and J is TRBJ2-1; TRBD2 aligns across 10 bases. The germline CDR1 and CDR2 sequences are MGHRA and YSYEKL. CDR3 length equals 16 residues. With 0 bases clipped from V and 7 bases from J, the junction kept 6 bases outside the gene matches.

The J gene is TRBJ2-1, the V gene TRBV13, with D possibly matching TRBD2 (5 bases). V was pared by 0 bases and J by 4 bases, with 10 bases between. The CDR3 contains 15 residues. From germline, CDR1 is PRHDT and CDR2 FYEKMQ (reference sequence). The CDR3 coding sequence is TGTGCCAGCAGCTTAGGAGCGGCCTCTTACAATGAGCAGTTCTTC. Its translation is CASSLGAASYNEQFF.

The chain joins TRBV7-9 to TRBJ1-1; the D is unclear. CDR1 SEHNR and CDR2 FQNEAQ come from the germline V gene (reference sequence). The V end was cut by 1 base, the J end by 4 bases, with 7 bases between. This CDR3 has 13 residues. The CDR3 spells CASSLESGTEAFF. CDR3 nucleotides: TGTGCCAGCAGCTTAGAAAGCGGCACTGAAGCTTTCTTT.

This chain uses TRBV7-3 with TRBJ1-1; the D is unclear. Trimming removed 0 bases from V and 5 bases from J, with 13 bases in between. CDR1 and CDR2 (germline): SGHTA, FQGTGA. This CDR3 region has 15 residues. CDR3 loop: CASSLTAVKSTEAFF. The CDR3 DNA reads TGTGCCAGCAGCTTAACGGCAGTAAAGAGTACTGAAGCTTTCTTT.

V and J are TRBV6-5 and TRBJ2-4; either TRBD1 or TRBD2 may fit D (5 bases each). Per the germline V gene, CDR1 is MNHEY and CDR2 is SVGAGI. This CDR3 contains 15 residues. Trimming removed 5 bases from V and 1 base from J, with 12 bases in between. The CDR3 protein is CASSPQGTAKNIQYF. The CDR3 nucleotides are TGTGCCAGCAGTCCCCAAGGGACCGCCAAAAACATTCAGTACTTC.

V is TRBV2 and J is TRBJ2-7; D is unresolved. V was pared by 5 bases and J by 3 bases, with 5 bases between. This CDR3 is 11 amino acids long. Germline CDR1 SNHLY, CDR2 FYNNEI. The CDR3 loop reads CASSPNYEQYF. The DNA of the CDR3 is TGTGCCAGCAGTCCTAACTACGAGCAGTACTTC.

The chain joins TRBV18 to TRBJ2-5; D gene ambiguous. V was cut by 0 bases and J by 3 bases, with 11 bases left in between. Germline V gene data show CDR1 as KGHSH and CDR2 as LQKENI. This CDR3 spans 15 amino acids. The CDR3 DNA reads TGTGCCAGCTCACCACCCGATGGCAGAAAAGAGACCCAGTACTTC. It codes for CASSPPDGRKETQYF.

This rearrangement joins TRBV9 to TRBJ2-2; weak D call: TRBD2 (6 bases). The CDR3 contains 15 residues. CDR1 is SGDLS, CDR2 YYNGEE, per germline. V was trimmed by 4 bases and J by 2 bases, leaving 12 bases between them. DNA of the CDR3: TGTGCCAGCAGCTTGGCGGGAAAAAACACCGGGGAGCTGTTTTTT. The encoded protein is CASSLAGKNTGELFF. The full variable domain, its missing parts supplied by reference TRBV9 and TRBJ2-2, is DSGVTQTPKHLITATGQRVTLRCSPRSGDLSVYWYQQSLDQGLQFLIQYYNGEERAKGNILERFSAQQFPDLHSELNLSSLELGDSALYFCASSLAGKNTGELFFGEGSRLTVL.

The V gene is TRBV7-2, the J gene TRBJ1-3; 8 nucleotides match TRBD1. Germline trimming cut 5 bases from V and 3 bases from J; bases unmatched to any gene: 6. This CDR3 contains 15 residues. Germline lookup yields CDR1 SGHTA and CDR2 FQGNSA. Here the CDR3 DNA reads TGTGCCAGCAGCCAGGGGGCCGGCATTGGAAACACCATATATTTT. Translation: CASSQGAGIGNTIYF.

The chain joins TRBV30 to TRBJ1-5, with D tentatively TRBD1 (5 bases). Trimming shortened V by 8 bases and J by 3 bases, and 14 bases separated the two germline ends. The germline V gene encodes CDR1 GTSNPN and CDR2 SVGIG (reference sequence). The CDR3 spans 13 residues. In nucleotides, the CDR3 is TGTGCCCACGAGAAAGGGGTCAATCAGCCCCAGCATTTT. Translated, it gives CAHEKGVNQPQHF.

The V gene is TRBV5-4, the J gene TRBJ2-2; 11 positions match TRBD1. The V and J ends lost 2 bases and 6 bases, in that order; junction bases with no gene match: 3. Looked up from germline, CDR1 is SGHNT and CDR2 is YYREEE (reference sequence). The CDR3 spans 15 residues. CDR3 in amino acids: CASSFGQGASGELFF. The CDR3 nucleotides read TGTGCCAGCAGCTTCGGACAGGGGGCATCCGGGGAGCTGTTTTTT.

The chain has TRBV7-8 and TRBJ1-5; D is uncertain. Deletions cut 0 bases from V and 1 base from J, with 1 base between. CDR1 is SGHVS and CDR2 is FQNEAQ in the germline V gene. CDR3 length: 13 amino acids. The CDR3 is CASSLASNQPQHF. For the CDR3, the DNA is TGTGCCAGCAGCTTAGCGAGCAATCAGCCCCAGCATTTT.

The V gene is TRBV7-2, the J gene TRBJ2-1; no clear D. Germline CDR1 is SGHTA and CDR2 is FQGNSA. This CDR3 region has 12 residues. V was cut by 1 base and J by 10 bases, with 8 bases left in between. The CDR3 reads CASSLVKLEQFF. CDR3 nucleotide sequence: TGTGCCAGCAGCTTAGTTAAGCTCGAGCAGTTCTTC. The complete variable domain, with remaining parts taken from reference TRBV7-2 and TRBJ2-1, reads GAGVSQSPSNKVTEKGKDVELRCDPISGHTALYWYRQSLGQGLEFLIYFQGNSAPDKSGLPSDRFSAERTGGSVSTLTIQRTQQEDSAVYLCASSLVKLEQFFGPGTRLTVL.

The chain links TRBV5-4 to TRBJ1-1, with 7 bases that match TRBD1. CDR3 size: 13 residues. Losses at the gene ends were 0 bases for V and 10 bases for J; bases not matched to a gene: 6. The germline V gene has CDR1 SGHNT and CDR2 YYREEE (reference sequence). The CDR3: CASSLAVEGAAFF. CDR3 nucleotides: TGTGCCAGCAGCTTGGCCGTGGAGGGGGCAGCTTTCTTT.

The chain uses TRBV27 and TRBJ2-2, with 8 nucleotides matching TRBD1. V shed 7 bases and J 4 bases; nucleotides not matched to a gene: 8. The CDR3 runs to 15 residues. Germline CDR1 and CDR2: MNHEY and SMNVEV (reference sequence). CDR3 loop: CASIRDRSFTGELFF. Here the CDR3 DNA reads TGTGCCAGCATCCGGGACAGGTCTTTCACCGGGGAGCTGTTTTTT.

This clone was recorded only once. The chain carries TRBV27 and TRBJ1-6, with 9 bases matching TRBD1. The CDR3 extends over 14 amino acids. Germline-derived CDR1 and CDR2 are MNHEY and SMNVEV (reference sequence). Germline trimming cut 10 bases from V and 6 bases from J; bases unmatched to any gene: 7. CDR3 in amino acids: CANTTGGSNSPLHF. The CDR3 coding sequence is TGTGCCAACACGACAGGGGGGAGTAATTCACCCCTCCACTTT.

This sequence joins TRBV25-1 and TRBJ2-3; a possible D gene is TRBD2 (6 bases). The CDR3 consists of 14 residues. CDR1 and CDR2 from the germline V gene are MGHDK and SYGVNS. The V and J ends lost 6 bases and 2 bases respectively, with 12 bases between them. The CDR3 region has the DNA TGTGCCAGCAGGGGGGGACGGCTCACAGATACGCAGTATTTT. The encoded protein is CASRGGRLTDTQYF.

DNA of the CDR3: TGTGCCTGGACCGCGGAGGGAGTTTCGCAGCCCCAGCATTTT. Translated, it gives CAWTAEGVSQPQHF. The chain links TRBV30 to TRBJ1-5, with unresolved D. Germline V gene sequence: CDR1 GTSNPN, CDR2 SVGIG (reference sequence). The length of the CDR3 is 14 residues. V was shortened by 4 bases and J by 7 bases, with 17 bases between the two germline ends.

The V and J genes are TRBV20-1 and TRBJ2-5; D uncertain. The CDR3 has 11 amino acids. The germline gives CDR1 DFQATT, CDR2 SNEGSKA (reference sequence). V lost 4 bases, J lost 4 bases, and 7 bases lay in between. The CDR3 sequence is CSANIRETQYF. The CDR3 coding sequence is TGCAGTGCTAACATACGAGAGACCCAGTACTTC.